This T cell receptor beta chain was recovered during a study of patients and donors after allogeneic stem cell transplantation. TCRdb redid the calling of the RT-PCR reads with MiXCR, one entry per CDR3 protein. The sample shows 90,000 to 120,000 distinct CDR3 sequences, approximately 40% of them seen only once. V dropped 4 bases and J dropped 7 bases, with 13 bases sitting between them. The CDR3 loop spans 13 amino acids. This clonotype was detected a few times. This receptor was taken from a human donor who was either an allogeneic HSCT recipient or a stem cell or donor lymphocyte infusion donor (not recorded which). It is not recorded whose cells these are; they may come from a transplant donor. The chain links TRBV12-3 or TRBV12-4 to TRBJ1-1; D call uncertain. Sample: blood, either unsorted or a sorted T cell fraction (not recorded which). The CDR3 nucleotides read TGTGCCAGCAGTTCCGGGATCAATCTTGAAGCTTTCTTT. Its protein product is CASSSGINLEAFF.